The rows below give T cell receptor beta chains drawn from one sample of a study of blood T cell repertoires in COVID-19. Using immunoSEQ multiplex PCR, the repertoire was profiled, and TCRdb retains in-frame clones only, with some absent. This table holds roughly 700,000 clones, about 90% found once. Sequenced material: peripheral blood. All receptors come from a young woman with acute or convalescent COVID-19. The CDR3 runs from the conserved cysteine through the conserved F or W. D genes are given only for firm matches. Not every row has a clone size; where given, it reads once, few, many or a size class.

D: TRBD1
size: NA
J: TRBJ2-5
V: TRBV5-4
CDR3: CASSFSTGEETQYF
DNA: TGTGCCAGCAGCTTTTCGACAGGGGAAGAGACCCAGTACTTC

D: NA
size: NA
J: TRBJ2-7
V: TRBV14
CDR3: CASSQGTGFSYEQYF
DNA: TGTGCCAGCAGCCAAGGTACAGGGTTTTCCTACGAGCAGTACTTC

D: TRBD1
size: NA
J: TRBJ2-1
V: TRBV3-1/TRBV3-2
CDR3: CASSSGTGTLSEQFF
DNA: TGTGCCAGCAGTTCCGGGACAGGGACCCTTAGTGAGCAGTTCTTC

D: TRBD2
size: NA
J: TRBJ2-1
V: TRBV9
CDR3: CASSVELVTSGDWRRQFF
DNA: TGTGCCAGCAGCGTAGAACTTGTGACTAGCGGAGACTGGCGTAGGCAGTTCTTC

D: NA
size: few
J: TRBJ2-3
V: TRBV4-3
CDR3: CASSQEFRRWGTDTQYF
DNA: TGCGCCAGCAGCCAGGAGTTTCGGCGGTGGGGCACAGATACGCAGTATTTT

D: NA
size: NA
J: TRBJ2-1
V: TRBV4-3
CDR3: CASSQRGYGQFF
DNA: TGCGCCAGCAGCCAGAGGGGGTATGGGCAGTTCTTC

D: NA
size: NA
J: TRBJ2-4
V: TRBV2
CDR3: CASMGETPKNIQYF
DNA: TGTGCCAGCATGGGAGAAACCCCCAAAAACATTCAGTACTTC

D: NA
size: NA
J: TRBJ2-4
V: TRBV2
CDR3: CASSREGVTKNIQYF
DNA: TGTGCCAGCAGTCGTGAGGGAGTGACCAAAAACATTCAGTACTTC

D: TRBD1
size: few
J: TRBJ1-4
V: TRBV4-3
CDR3: CASSPINTGVNEKLFF
DNA: TGCGCCAGCAGCCCAATTAATACAGGGGTAAATGAAAAACTGTTTTTT

D: NA
size: NA
J: TRBJ1-2
V: TRBV28
CDR3: CASSSGANYGYTF
DNA: TGTGCCAGCAGTTCAGGGGCCAACTATGGCTACACCTTC

D: NA
size: few
J: TRBJ1-5
V: TRBV7-2
CDR3: CASSLDGGAGNQPQHF
DNA: TGTGCCAGCAGCTTAGACGGGGGGGCCGGCAATCAGCCCCAGCATTTT

D: NA
size: NA
J: TRBJ1-2
V: TRBV7-2
CDR3: CASSLVRAGYTF
DNA: TGTGCCAGCAGCTTAGTAAGAGCTGGCTACACCTTC

D: TRBD1
size: NA
J: TRBJ2-7
V: TRBV28
CDR3: CASTAGTGSSYEQYF
DNA: TGTGCCAGCACCGCCGGGACAGGGAGCTCCTACGAGCAGTACTTC

D: TRBD1
size: NA
J: TRBJ1-1
V: TRBV18
CDR3: CASSPGTGDEAFF
DNA: TGTGCCAGCTCACCAGGGACAGGGGACGAAGCTTTCTTT

D: NA
size: NA
J: TRBJ2-1
V: TRBV10-3
CDR3: CAIRRDYNEQFF
DNA: TGTGCCATCAGGCGGGACTACAATGAGCAGTTCTTC

D: NA
size: once
J: TRBJ1-1
V: TRBV9
CDR3: CASSVAVGQNTEAFF
DNA: TGTGCCAGCAGCGTAGCGGTCGGACAGAACACTGAAGCTTTCTTT

D: TRBD2
size: NA
J: TRBJ2-3
V: TRBV2
CDR3: CASSPKGIAGGGGDTQYF
DNA: TGTGCCAGCAGTCCGAAGGGGATAGCGGGGGGCGGTGGAGATACGCAGTATTTT

D: TRBD1
size: NA
J: TRBJ1-3
V: TRBV3-1/TRBV3-2
CDR3: CASSPGTGGNTIYF
DNA: TGTGCCAGCAGCCCAGGGACAGGTGGAAACACCATATATTTT

D: NA
size: NA
J: TRBJ2-7
V: TRBV7-6
CDR3: CASSSSGTSYEQYF
DNA: TGTGCCAGCAGCTCCAGCGGTACTTCCTACGAGCAGTACTTC

D: NA
size: NA
J: TRBJ1-2
V: TRBV2
CDR3: CASSATGLRYGYTF
DNA: TGTGCCAGCAGTGCTACAGGGTTGCGCTATGGCTACACCTTC

D: TRBD1
size: once
J: TRBJ1-2
V: TRBV19
CDR3: CASSTGGRGYTF
DNA: TGTGCCAGTAGCACAGGGGGCCGAGGCTACACCTTC

D: NA
size: NA
J: TRBJ2-3
V: TRBV9
CDR3: CASSTSSDTQYF
DNA: TGTGCCAGCAGCACGAGTTCAGATACGCAGTATTTT

D: TRBD2
size: NA
J: TRBJ2-3
V: TRBV7-2
CDR3: CASSPPGGRSDTQYF
DNA: TGTGCCAGCAGCCCCCCGGGGGGGCGATCCGATACGCAGTATTTT

D: TRBD1
size: once
J: TRBJ2-7
V: TRBV5-1
CDR3: CASSLAQGAYEQYF
DNA: TGCGCCAGCAGCTTGGCCCAGGGGGCCTACGAGCAGTACTTC

D: NA
size: NA
J: TRBJ1-5
V: TRBV10-3
CDR3: CAITGGSNQPQHF
DNA: TGTGCCATCACCGGTGGTAGCAATCAGCCCCAGCATTTT

D: NA
size: NA
J: TRBJ1-1
V: TRBV7-2
CDR3: CASSLVAGPNTEAFF
DNA: TGTGCCAGCAGCTTAGTCGCGGGCCCGAACACTGAAGCTTTCTTT

D: TRBD1
size: NA
J: TRBJ1-2
V: TRBV5-4
CDR3: CASSSGTVYGYTF
DNA: TGTGCCAGCAGCTCGGGGACAGTCTATGGCTACACCTTC

D: NA
size: NA
J: TRBJ1-5
V: TRBV4-3
CDR3: CASSQGGGPQHF
DNA: TGCGCCAGCAGCCAAGGGGGCGGACCCCAGCATTTT

D: NA
size: NA
J: TRBJ1-1
V: TRBV19
CDR3: CASSAGGAEAFF
DNA: TGTGCCAGTAGTGCTGGGGGGGCTGAAGCTTTCTTT

D: NA
size: NA
J: TRBJ1-1
V: TRBV27
CDR3: CASSLGWDYTEAFF
DNA: TGTGCCAGCAGTTTAGGGTGGGACTACACTGAAGCTTTCTTT